The 7 T cell receptor beta chains presented below share a single source sample, sequenced in a study of Graves' ophthalmopathy and Graves' hyperthyroidism. Amplification of TCR beta CDR3 regions used RNA transcripts. RT-PCR was first run with HTBI primers, then multiplex PCR in a second round. In TCRdb, the multiplex PCR reads were re-called with MiXCR into one record per CDR3 protein. The data show 620,000 or so distinct CDR3 sequences, 22% seen once. Sequenced input: peripheral blood. These receptors were obtained from a woman younger than 30 with stable Graves' hyperthyroidism. Some clones in this sample may be carry-over from other donors' samples.

This clonotype has ten or more counts. The gene calls are TRBV30 and TRBJ2-5; TRBD2 aligns across 10 bases. CDR3 length: 15 amino acids. J lost 4 bases, V lost 3 bases, and 8 bases had no gene match. Looked up from germline, CDR1 is GTSNPN and CDR2 is SVGIG (reference sequence). Written as DNA, the CDR3 is TGTGCCTGGAGGAGCGGGAGGGCCAGGGGAGAGACCCAGTACTTC. Translation gives CAWRSGRARGETQYF.

This clonotype was recorded many times. V is TRBV6-1 and J is TRBJ1-1; D is unclear. This CDR3 contains 11 residues. V dropped 8 bases and J dropped 1 base, with 5 bases sitting between them. Germline V lookup: CDR1 MNHNS, CDR2 SASEGT. The CDR3 nucleotides read TGTGCCAGCGAAAGGAACACTGAAGCTTTCTTT. It is translated as CASERNTEAFF.

This clonotype was seen many times. The rearrangement links TRBV30 to TRBJ1-2, with D uncertain. The germline V gene encodes CDR1 GTSNPN and CDR2 SVGIG (reference sequence). CDR3 size: 13 residues. The V end lost 0 bases, the J end lost 3 bases, and 8 bases lay between the germline ends. The CDR3 loop is CAWSVQNYYGYTF. CDR3 nucleotides: TGTGCCTGGAGTGTACAGAATTACTATGGCTACACCTTC.

This clonotype was detected ten times or more. The chain has TRBV5-1 and TRBJ2-7; 12 bases fit TRBD2. CDR3 length equals 19 residues. V lost 0 bases and J lost 0; bases outside the gene matches: 10. Germline CDR1 and CDR2: SGHRS and YFSETQ. The CDR3 nucleotides read TGCGCCAGCAGCTTGGGACTAGCGGGGGACACCTACTTCTCCTACGAGCAGTACTTC. It specifies CASSLGLAGDTYFSYEQYF.

This clonotype was found many times. Just one base apart from a much larger clone, this may be a read error. This chain links TRBV9 with TRBJ2-5; D not certain. CDR3 length: 13 amino acids. Per the germline V gene, CDR1 is SGDLS and CDR2 is YYNGEE. V was cut by 0 bases and J by 0 bases, with 3 bases left in between. The CDR3 loop is CASSVGNQETQYF. CDR3 DNA: TGTGCCAGCAGCGTAGGCAACCAAGAGACCCAGTACTTC.

CDR3 sequence (DNA): TGTGCCAGCAGTGGAGGGACAGTGGGGGCCTACGAGCAGTACTTC. Translating it yields CASSGGTVGAYEQYF. The V and J genes are TRBV6-1 and TRBJ2-7; 7 bases line up with TRBD1. The germline V gene has CDR1 MNHNS and CDR2 SASEGT. Losses at the gene ends were 4 bases for V and 2 bases for J; bases not matched to a gene: 8. This CDR3 comprises 15 residues.

A few counts support this clonotype. V and J are TRBV28 and TRBJ1-1, with D uncertain. Between the trimmed V and J ends, which lost 2 bases and 4 bases, there was a span of 8 bases. This CDR3 region has 13 residues. Germline-derived CDR1 and CDR2 are MDHEN and SYDVKM. CDR3: CASSLPGFTEAFF. The CDR3 bases are TGTGCCAGCAGTTTACCTGGCTTCACTGAAGCTTTCTTT.